This is a list of T cell receptor beta chains from one sample in a study of T-cell memory formation after mild COVID-19. TCRdb processed the 5' RACE reads anew with MiXCR; each CDR3 protein has one entry. The data hold roughly 160,000 distinct CDR3 sequences, with roughly 13% observed a single time. The sample taken for sequencing was PBMCs or a T cell subset sorted from them (not recorded which). These TCRs come from a man aged 18 to 35 who had mild COVID-19 (a few samples of this study predate the infection). Cell type and time point are not known. The CDR3 runs from the conserved cysteine through the conserved F or W. Fields, in order: clone size, V gene, J gene, D gene, CDR3 length, CDR3 protein, CDR3 DNA. A D gene is named only where the DNA matches it firmly. The listing skips clone size in some rows; elsewhere it reads once, few, many or a size class.

few	TRBV5-4	TRBJ1-1	TRBD1	15	CASSLGGGVTTEAFF	TGTGCCAGCAGCTTGGGAGGGGGCGTGACCACTGAAGCTTTCTTT
many	TRBV7-2	TRBJ2-7	NA	14	CASSPTNMGVEQYF	TGTGCCAGCAGCCCTACCAACATGGGGGTCGAGCAGTACTTC
NA	TRBV21-1	TRBJ2-5	NA	16	CASSKEAVCGGETQYF	TGTGCCAGCAGCAAAGAAGCAGTATGTGGCGGGGAGACCCAGTACTTC
few	TRBV5-1	TRBJ1-1	NA	15	CASSGGTTSNTEAFF	TGCGCCAGCAGCGGCGGGACGACCAGTAACACTGAAGCTTTCTTT
NA	TRBV7-2	TRBJ1-4	NA	14	CASSRPYDREKLFF	TGTGCCAGCAGCAGACCCTATGACAGGGAAAAACTGTTTTTT
NA	TRBV4-2	TRBJ1-5	NA	15	CASSQRGYSNQPQHF	TGTGCCAGCAGCCAAAGAGGGTATAGCAATCAGCCCCAGCATTTT
NA	TRBV10-3	TRBJ1-5	TRBD1	13	CAISEVTGSMQHF	TGTGCCATCAGTGAGGTGACAGGGTCGATGCAGCATTTT
many	TRBV12-3/TRBV12-4	TRBJ1-4	NA	14	CASSPVSTNEKLFF	TGTGCCAGCAGCCCTGTATCTACTAATGAAAAACTGTTTTTT
many	TRBV6-2/TRBV6-3	TRBJ1-2	TRBD1	14	CASSGAGTGYGYTF	TGTGCCAGCAGTGGAGCCGGGACAGGGTATGGCTACACCTTC
NA	TRBV10-2	TRBJ2-1	TRBD2	17	CASSEGVAGGSDNEQFF	TGCGCCAGCAGTGAGGGGGTAGCGGGGGGGTCCGACAATGAGCAGTTCTTC
few	TRBV2	TRBJ2-5	NA	14	CASSVFGGQETQYF	TGTGCCAGCAGTGTTTTCGGGGGGCAGGAGACCCAGTACTTC
NA	TRBV2	TRBJ2-1	TRBD2	15	CASRGLAGRYNEQFF	TGTGCCAGCAGGGGACTAGCGGGTCGCTACAATGAGCAGTTCTTC
NA	TRBV4-2	TRBJ1-1	TRBD1	14	CASSQVRDSTEAFF	TGTGCCAGCAGCCAAGTAAGGGACAGCACTGAAGCTTTCTTT
few	TRBV25-1	TRBJ2-5	TRBD1	15	CASSEKDRGYETQYF	TGTGCCAGCAGTGAGAAGGACAGGGGATACGAGACCCAGTACTTC
NA	TRBV5-1	TRBJ1-4	NA	17	CASSPRAGGGLNEKLFF	TGCGCCAGCAGCCCCCGGGCGGGGGGCGGCCTAAATGAAAAACTGTTTTTT
NA	TRBV9	TRBJ1-1	NA	15	CASSVGGSLKPEAFF	TGTGCCAGCAGCGTAGGGGGCAGCTTGAAGCCTGAAGCTTTCTTT
few	TRBV7-3	TRBJ2-1	NA	15	CASSPRGGTLNEQFF	TGTGCCAGCAGCCCCCGCGGCGGGACCTTGAATGAGCAGTTCTTC
NA	TRBV5-1	TRBJ1-2	NA	15	CASSLETGPEGGYTF	TGCGCCAGCAGCTTAGAAACAGGGCCCGAAGGGGGCTACACCTTC
NA	TRBV7-7	TRBJ2-1	TRBD2	21	CASSLVPGLGRHALVNNEQFF	TGTGCTAGCAGCTTAGTCCCGGGACTAGGACGTCATGCGCTAGTTAACAATGAGCAGTTCTTC
once	TRBV4-3	TRBJ1-3	NA	15	CASSQDSQGGNTIYF	TGCGCCAGCAGCCAAGATTCGCAGGGGGGAAACACCATATATTTT
few	TRBV25-1	TRBJ1-1	NA	13	CASRMFAATEAFF	TGTGCCAGCAGGATGTTCGCAGCGACTGAAGCTTTCTTT
many	TRBV6-2/TRBV6-3	TRBJ2-5	NA	13	CATFSGGGETQYF	TGTGCCACCTTCTCAGGAGGTGGAGAGACCCAGTACTTC
NA	TRBV28	TRBJ2-6	NA	14	CASSAYSGANVLTF	TGTGCCAGCAGTGCCTACTCTGGGGCCAACGTCCTGACTTTC
few	TRBV5-4	TRBJ1-6	TRBD1	14	CASARTGRRSPLHF	TGTGCCAGCGCCCGGACAGGGAGACGGTCACCCCTCCACTTT
many	TRBV5-1	TRBJ2-5	NA	16	CASSINPVVPGETQYF	TGCGCCAGCAGCATAAACCCGGTCGTACCGGGGGAGACCCAGTACTTC
NA	TRBV21-1	TRBJ1-1	NA	13	CASSNRDRVEAFF	TGTGCCAGCAGCAACCGGGACAGGGTCGAAGCTTTCTTT